This T cell receptor (beta chain) was documented in a study of siplizumab effects on memory and regulatory T cells. Concerning this clone itself: Its antigen is currently unknown.

Findings of the study overall: Most proliferating CD4+ or CD8+ clones, roughly 80-97%, had no naive or memory assignment. Of the alloreactive clones, only a minor fraction mapped to unstimulated subsets. Alloreactive sequences that could be traced to unstimulated CD4+ memory cells showed a significant reduction under siplizumab.

The CDR3 consists of 16 residues. The V gene lost 5 bases and the J gene lost 5 bases, with 22 bases spanning the gap. Germline V gives CDR1 MGHDK, CDR2 SYGVNS. Assays were performed on approximately 100,000 TCR templates per sample. The method was immunoSEQ multiplex PCR; TCRdb's version includes in-frame clones alone and lacks a portion of them. Seen here are approximately 75,000 clones, 90% to 95% observed once, and the top ten hold 4.5% to 6.5%. The TCR comes from a human donor in good health. Input material: CD8+ T cells sorted from blood. This rearrangement joins TRBV25-1 to TRBJ2-7, with D possibly TRBD1 on 6 matching bases. The CDR3 sequence: CASSLWGRGLMDEQYF. CDR3 nucleotides: TGTGCCAGCAGTCTCTGGGGCAGGGGCTTGATGGACGAGCAGTACTTC.